This TCR beta chain comes out of a study of naive and memory T cell subsets. For blood and skin samples, reverse transcription used TCR alpha and beta constant primers. The SP2 primer and nested alpha and beta constant region primers amplified ligated cDNA in four rounds. TCRdb itself ran the UMI-ligation and nested PCR reads through MiXCR, one entry per CDR3 protein. Among 15,000 to 20,000 distinct CDR3 sequences listed, nearly 9.5% were seen once. This clonotype was counted between two and nine times. The treatment here: skin biopsy from PPD injection site in Mantoux-positive individual. Input was about 1 to 1000 ng of DNase-treated total RNA without cell sorting. TCR cDNA received a 3' ligated oligonucleotide that carried a UMI. Individuals with a positive Mantoux test gave biopsies from PPD-injected skin. There are 13 residues in the CDR3. Trimming cost V 11 bases and J 4 bases; bases outside gene matches: 9. Germline V gene sequence: CDR1 MGHDK, CDR2 SYGVNS.

The sequenced sample was skin, obtained from a tuberculin skin test site. The origin of this receptor is an adult in good health. V gene TRBV25-1 combines with J gene TRBJ1-1; 8 bases are a match to TRBD1. The CDR3 protein is CARRTTGGTEAFF. CDR3 nucleotides: TGTGCCCGGCGGACCACAGGGGGCACTGAAGCTTTCTTT. The variable domain in full, completed from reference TRBV25-1 and TRBJ1-1, reads EADIYQTPRYLVIGTGKKITLECSQTMGHDKMYWYQQDPGMELHLIHYSYGVNSTEKGDLSSESTVSRIRTEHFPLTLESARPSHTSQYLCARRTTGGTEAFFGQGTRLTVV.